The next 28 T cell receptor beta chains were all read from a single sample in a study of blood T cell repertoires in COVID-19. Data came from immunoSEQ multiplex PCR; TCRdb stores just in-frame clones and leaves some out. The sample yields 280,000 or so clones, almost 90% seen once. Sequenced material: PBMCs or T cells enriched from blood (not recorded which). The receptors here all came from a woman between 18 and 30 years old with acute COVID-19.

The chain joins TRBV5-1 to TRBJ1-4; weak D call: TRBD1 (6 bases). The CDR3 spans 16 residues. The germline gives CDR1 SGHRS, CDR2 YFSETQ. Trimming pared 4 bases from V and 2 bases from J, leaving 15 bases between. CDR3: CASSPGTIITNEKLFF. In nucleotides, the CDR3 is TGCGCCAGCAGCCCCGGGACAATTATTACTAATGAAAAACTGTTTTTT. The full variable domain, with the rest looked up from reference TRBV5-1 and TRBJ1-4, is KAGVTQTPRYLIKTRGQQVTLSCSPISGHRSVSWYQQTPGQGLQFLFEYFSETQRNKGNFPGRFSGRQFSNSRSEMNVSTLELGDSALYLCASSPGTIITNEKLFFGSGTQLSVL.

This chain connects TRBV28 to TRBJ2-1; no clear D. V gave up 5 bases and J gave up 0 bases, with 11 bases separating them. Germline values: CDR1 MDHEN, CDR2 SYDVKM. The CDR3 length is 15 residues. CDR3 region: CASSPVYSSYNEQFF. The CDR3 nucleotides are TGTGCCAGCAGTCCCGTATACAGCTCCTACAATGAGCAGTTCTTC.

The chain's CDR3 is CAWSVGDQPQHF. The CDR3 coding sequence is TGTGCCTGGAGTGTCGGGGATCAGCCCCAGCATTTT. J is TRBJ1-5 and V is TRBV30; D uncertain. The CDR3 is 12 residues long. Germline CDR1 is GTSNPN and CDR2 is SVGIG (reference sequence). V lost 0 bases and J lost 5, with 5 bases in between.

This clone occurred a few times. The sample has other DNA sequences that encode this CDR3 too. This chain links TRBV23-1 with TRBJ2-1, with D possibly matching TRBD2 (6 bases). TRBV23-1 is noted as an ORF with a role that remains uncertain. V dropped 1 base and J dropped 0 bases, with 19 bases sitting between them. The CDR3 has 19 residues. CDR3 sequence reads: CASSQLGGAGSRSYNEQFF. The CDR3 nucleotides are TGCGCCAGCAGTCAATTGGGCGGGGCGGGTTCCCGCTCCTACAATGAGCAGTTCTTC.

The chain joins TRBV28 to TRBJ1-5, with D unresolved. Between the trimmed V and J ends, which lost 8 bases and 1 base, there was a span of 12 bases. CDR1 is MDHEN and CDR2 is SYDVKM in the germline V gene. The CDR3 spans 14 residues. CDR3 coding DNA: TGTGCCAGCCAATGGGCCGACAGCAATCAGCCCCAGCATTTT. Residues: CASQWADSNQPQHF.

The chain has TRBV3-1 (or the pseudogene TRBV3-2) and TRBJ2-5, with a possible D match to TRBD1 (6 bases). In germline, CDR1 is LGHDT, CDR2 YNNKEL (reference sequence). Trimming removed 0 bases at V and 5 bases at J, with 13 bases between. The CDR3 extends over 15 amino acids. This CDR3 is CASSQELGARETQYF. The CDR3 region has the DNA TGTGCCAGCAGCCAAGAATTGGGGGCTCGGGAGACCCAGTACTTC.

The chain is built from TRBV9 and TRBJ1-5; a possible D gene is TRBD1 (5 bases). Germline CDR1 is SGDLS and CDR2 is YYNGEE. The CDR3 consists of 13 residues. Deletions cut 4 bases from V and 4 bases from J, with 9 bases between. CDR3: CASSRGGNQPQHF. CDR3 bases: TGTGCCAGCAGCAGGGGAGGAAATCAGCCCCAGCATTTT.

The chain has TRBV25-1 and TRBJ2-7; 7 bases are a match to TRBD2. Losses at the gene ends were 3 bases for V and 1 base for J; bases not matched to a gene: 9. Germline lookup yields CDR1 MGHDK and CDR2 SYGVNS. The CDR3 length is 16 residues. This CDR3 reads CASSERAGEESYEQYF. The DNA of the CDR3 is TGTGCCAGCAGTGAGCGGGCGGGAGAAGAGTCCTACGAGCAGTACTTC.

The genes are TRBV6-5 and TRBJ2-1; D unclear. Germline assignment: CDR1 MNHEY and CDR2 SVGAGI. V was pared by 0 bases and J by 5 bases, with 8 bases between. The CDR3 runs to 14 residues. CDR3 loop: CASSYSGLDNEQFF. The CDR3 region has the DNA TGTGCCAGCAGTTACTCGGGCCTGGACAATGAGCAGTTCTTC.

The chain carries TRBV7-9 and TRBJ2-3, with 7 positions matching TRBD2. With V trimmed by 7 bases and J by 2 bases, 12 bases remained unmatched. The CDR3 consists of 16 residues. CDR1 is SEHNR, CDR2 FQNEAQ, per germline (reference sequence). The CDR3 spells CASTAGVLLFTDTQYF. The CDR3 nucleotides are TGTGCCAGCACCGCGGGGGTCCTCCTATTCACAGATACGCAGTATTTT.

The rearrangement links TRBV5-1 to TRBJ1-1; the D is unclear. The germline CDR1 and CDR2 sequences are SGHRS and YFSETQ. The CDR3 contains 19 residues. V was clipped by 5 bases and J by 2 bases, with 28 bases between them. The CDR3 protein is CASSSEGLFGGAENTEAFF. The CDR3 bases are TGCGCCAGCAGTTCGGAGGGTTTGTTTGGCGGTGCTGAAAACACTGAAGCTTTCTTT.

The V gene is TRBV27, the J gene TRBJ2-1; possibly TRBD2 for D (7 bases). Per germline, CDR1 MNHEY and CDR2 SMNVEV (reference sequence). The CDR3 loop spans 15 amino acids. Trimming removed 3 bases from V and 12 bases from J, with 21 bases in between. As DNA, the CDR3 is TGTGCCAGCAGTTTGAGCGCAGGGGAGGGTGGGGGGCAGTTCTTC. As protein: CASSLSAGEGGGQFF.

The rearrangement uses TRBV5-1 and TRBJ2-7; 11 bases are shared with TRBD2. The CDR3 runs to 15 residues. The trim removed 4 bases at V and 3 bases at J, leaving 6 bases unmatched. CDR1 is SGHRS, CDR2 YFSETQ, per germline. This chain's CDR3 is CASSLLGTSGYEQYF. CDR3 DNA: TGCGCCAGCAGCCTTCTCGGGACTAGCGGCTACGAGCAGTACTTC.

This clone occurred once. The chain is built from TRBV7-9 and TRBJ2-3, with 7 nucleotides matching TRBD2. Losses at the gene ends were 5 bases for V and 2 bases for J; bases not matched to a gene: 7. From germline, CDR1 is SEHNR and CDR2 FQNEAQ (reference sequence). The CDR3 contains 15 residues. CDR3 sequence (DNA): TGTGCCAGCAGCGCATCTAGCGGATTCACAGATACGCAGTATTTT. Residues: CASSASSGFTDTQYF.

The V and J genes are TRBV10-3 and TRBJ1-1; a possible D gene is TRBD1 (5 bases). V lost 4 bases to trimming and J lost 2 bases, with 14 bases between them. The CDR3 extends over 15 amino acids. Germline loops: CDR1 ENHRY, CDR2 SYGVKD. The CDR3 here is CAISGSGSGNTEAFF. The CDR3 nucleotides are TGTGCCATCAGTGGGTCAGGGAGTGGTAACACTGAAGCTTTCTTT.

The CDR3 loop is CASSPTGSSEKLFF. The CDR3 DNA is TGTGCCAGCAGCCCGACAGGGTCCTCAGAAAAACTGTTTTTT. This chain links TRBV5-6 with TRBJ1-4, with 7 positions matching TRBD1. The germline gives CDR1 SGHDT, CDR2 YYEEEE. The junction had 8 bases not matched to a gene; V was cut back by 4 bases and J by 8 bases. The CDR3 covers 14 residues.

The chain couples TRBV28 to TRBJ1-2; 7 bases match TRBD1. This CDR3 has 15 amino acids. V was pared by 6 bases and J by 4 bases, with 11 bases of the junction left unmatched. Per germline, CDR1 MDHEN and CDR2 SYDVKM. The CDR3 protein is CASRQKATGVYGYTF. The CDR3 DNA is TGTGCCAGCAGGCAAAAAGCAACAGGGGTCTATGGCTACACCTTC.

This clone was seen just once. The rearrangement links TRBV4-1 to TRBJ2-2; no clear D gene. Per the germline V gene, CDR1 is MGHRA and CDR2 is YSYEKL. The CDR3 covers 14 residues. V lost 0 bases and J lost 6, with 8 bases in between. The CDR3 DNA follows: TGCGCCAGCAGCCAAGACGTATTCCCCGGGGAGCTGTTTTTT. Its translation is CASSQDVFPGELFF.

The rearrangement joins TRBV27 to TRBJ2-7; 7 nucleotides agree with TRBD1. CDR1 and CDR2 (germline): MNHEY, SMNVEV (reference sequence). V lost 5 bases to trimming and J lost 0 bases; unmatched junction nucleotides: 7. The CDR3 totals 15 residues. The CDR3 protein is CASSPRGRSSYEQYF. The CDR3 DNA is TGTGCCAGCAGTCCAAGGGGGCGCAGCTCCTACGAGCAGTACTTC.

V usage is TRBV18 and J usage is TRBJ1-5; D might be TRBD1 (6 bases). Deletions cut 5 bases from V and 0 bases from J, with 14 bases between. The CDR3 is 16 residues long. Per germline, CDR1 KGHSH and CDR2 LQKENI. This CDR3 is CASSVRQVTSNQPQHF. The CDR3 DNA reads TGTGCCAGCTCAGTAAGACAGGTTACTAGCAATCAGCCCCAGCATTTT.

This clone was detected ten times or more. This chain links TRBV3-1 (or the pseudogene TRBV3-2) with TRBJ2-1, with 7 bases identical to TRBD2. The CDR3 sequence is 15 residues long. Trimming took 3 bases from V and 0 from J; bases not matched to a gene: 2. Germline CDR1 LGHDT, CDR2 YNNKEL (reference sequence). CDR3 amino acids: CASSQVAGSYNEQFF. The CDR3 bases are TGTGCCAGCAGCCAGGTAGCGGGCTCCTACAATGAGCAGTTCTTC.

The sample holds one count of this clone. CDR3 residues: CASSLRDKSTDTQYF. CDR3 sequence (DNA): TGTGCCAGCAGCCTACGGGACAAATCCACAGATACGCAGTATTTT. The V and J genes are TRBV7-2 and TRBJ2-3, with D maybe TRBD1 (6 bases). Trimming removed 5 bases at V and 2 bases at J, with 14 bases between. Germline-derived CDR1 and CDR2 are SGHTA and FQGNSA. The CDR3 is 15 residues long. Full variable domain (outside the CDR3, taken from reference TRBV7-2 and TRBJ2-3): GAGVSQSPSNKVTEKGKDVELRCDPISGHTALYWYRQSLGQGLEFLIYFQGNSAPDKSGLPSDRFSAERTGGSVSTLTIQRTQQEDSAVYLCASSLRDKSTDTQYFGPGTRLTVL.

The rearrangement joins TRBV28 to TRBJ1-4; D not certain. This CDR3 spans 12 amino acids. In germline, CDR1 is MDHEN, CDR2 SYDVKM. V was shortened by 8 bases and J by 4 bases, with 8 bases between the two germline ends. CDR3 amino acids: CASRRINEKLFF. In nucleotides, the CDR3 is TGTGCCAGCCGGCGGATTAATGAAAAACTGTTTTTT.

The V call is TRBV19, the J call TRBJ2-3, with 8 positions matching TRBD2. The CDR3 is made up of 16 amino acids. V dropped 7 bases and J dropped 2; count of bases not matched to a gene: 11. Germline V gene lookup returns CDR1 LNHDA and CDR2 SQIVND (reference sequence). CDR3 DNA: TGTGCCAGTATCCCGGGGGGAGCGGGGGCCACAGATACGCAGTATTTT. Residues: CASIPGGAGATDTQYF.

The genes are TRBV24-1 and TRBJ1-5; D is possibly TRBD1 (6 bases). V was trimmed by 8 bases and J by 9 bases, leaving 19 bases between them. The germline V gene has CDR1 KGHDR and CDR2 SFDVKD. There are 14 residues in the CDR3. CDR3 residues: CATTPTGPPWPQHF. Here the CDR3 DNA reads TGTGCCACCACGCCAACAGGGCCCCCGTGGCCCCAGCATTTT.

This chain connects TRBV4-3 to TRBJ2-3, with TRBD1 matching over 9 bases. Germline V gene lookup returns CDR1 LGHNA and CDR2 YSLEER. The CDR3 totals 16 residues. V trimming: 2 bases; J trimming: 3 bases; junction bases outside the gene matches: 6. This CDR3 is CASSQSTGGFTDTQYF. Here the CDR3 DNA reads TGCGCCAGCAGCCAATCGACAGGGGGGTTTACAGATACGCAGTATTTT.

The V and J genes are TRBV28 and TRBJ1-2; a weak D match, TRBD1 (6 bases). V was shortened by 4 bases and J by 0 bases, with 12 bases between the two germline ends. CDR1 and CDR2 (germline): MDHEN, SYDVKM. The CDR3 totals 15 residues. In nucleotides, the CDR3 is TGTGCCAGCAGTTCTTTCGGGACAACTAACTATGGCTACACCTTC. Protein: CASSSFGTTNYGYTF.

This rearrangement joins TRBV14 to TRBJ2-3; no reliable D call. V gave up 1 base and J gave up 8 bases, with 7 bases separating them. Germline V gives CDR1 SGHDN, CDR2 FVKESK. The CDR3 extends over 12 amino acids. The DNA for the CDR3 is TGTGCCAGCAGCCAAGTTAGAACTACGCAGTATTTT. It specifies CASSQVRTTQYF.